This TCR beta chain emerged from a study of follicular helper T cells after annual influenza vaccination (dated by TCRdb to 2015 to 2018). In terms of the full investigation: Blood was collected on days 0, 7 and 28 after each seasonal influenza vaccination. The 2015 samples were processed right after collection, while the 2013-2014 samples were cryopreserved. One week after vaccination, a second recruited cohort of roughly 12 subjects (Table S1) displayed a similar ICOS+CD38+ cTfh response. To look at recall of cTfh clones, some subjects were tracked through successive annual vaccinations covering the 2013-2014, 2014-2015 and 2015-2016 seasons. Multi-year samples were obtained from about 6 subjects, with two vaccination seasons covered for four subjects and three seasons covered for two subjects. The paper as a whole reports these results and caveats: Successive annual vaccinations recalled a recurrent oligoclonal ICOS+CD38+ cTfh response that contained tetramer and AIM influenza-specific clonotypes. Day 7 ICOS+CD38+ clones were most often found later in ICOS-CD38- cTfh, suggesting that subset may serve as a memory reservoir. Because only about 9-20% of the analyzed cells gave productive TCRB sequences, there was no way to sample rare clonotypes. ICOS+CD38+ cTfh clonality correlated with the frequency of that population, and its change correlated with the change in circulating plasmablast frequency.

The sample's time point label, decoded: 2014-2015 season, pre-vaccination. Adults were given seasonal inactivated influenza vaccine (Fluvarix), and sorted blood CD4 subsets were followed by TCRB sequencing before and after vaccination. To be eligible, subjects had to live in the community and must not have received influenza vaccine in the previous 6 months. Reasons for exclusion included contraindications to influenza vaccine, substance abuse, HIV/AIDS, active malignancy, immunomodulatory medication, and active illness such as respiratory infection. At each time point, about 35 to 110 mL of blood was collected. Circulating Tfh were defined as non-naive CD4+CXCR5+PD-1+ cells and sorted into ICOS+CD38+ and ICOS-CD38- fractions. Ficoll-Paque PLUS or SepMate separation was used to isolate PBMC. Cell subsets were sorted from PBMC on a BD FACS Aria before DNA extraction. The library relied on the immunoSEQ multiplex PCR assay. Adaptive Biotechnologies handled the TCRB amplification, library preparation, sequencing and preliminary bioinformatics at Survey level resolution. For TCRB sequencing, genomic DNA from sorted cTfh populations was amplified by multiplex PCR. The study's own analysis went as follows. Clonality was calculated in R as 1 minus normalized Shannon entropy, and the Gini index was calculated with the R package ineq. The overlap score was defined as the summed counts of shared sequences divided by the total counts of all sequences in both compared samples. Significance of shared clonotypes was assessed by Fisher's exact test, with a theoretical repertoire of 10^7 TCRB sequences assumed. This is the immuneACCESS table as TCRdb keeps it, with only in-frame sequences that have V and J called. A part of the clones is gone; compared with another copy, unresolved V genes explain less than half, and the rest is unexplained. V, J and clone size derive from that table, while D and trimming were established from the DNA sequence. The sample profile shows some 30,000 clones; around 80% of them were found once. Together, the top ten hold about 1.2% of the sample.

CDR1 MNHEY and CDR2 SVGAGI were looked up in the germline V gene. The V end gives up 11 bases and the J end 11 bases, leaving 16 bases in the junction not matched to a gene. The CDR3 covers 13 residues, taking in both the cysteine and the phenylalanine. This entry keeps only the CDR3 DNA: 39 bases, framed from base 1. About this clone itself: It lacks a known antigen. Base qualities are missing; no much larger clone stands one base away.

Source: CXCR5+ CD38- circulating T follicular helper cells from blood, taken on the day of influenza vaccination. The sample's cell subset or site label, decoded: circulating Tfh, non-naive CD4+CXCR5+PD-1+ (ICOS+CD38+ or ICOS-CD38-). The TCR originated in an adult who received the influenza vaccine. The receptor chain draws on TRBV6-5 and TRBJ2-5; the central 8 bases match TRBD1. The DNA sequence follows: TGTGCCGTACAGGCCCCAGGGGGCGTGGAGCAGTACTTC. This yields the protein CAVQAPGGVEQYF.